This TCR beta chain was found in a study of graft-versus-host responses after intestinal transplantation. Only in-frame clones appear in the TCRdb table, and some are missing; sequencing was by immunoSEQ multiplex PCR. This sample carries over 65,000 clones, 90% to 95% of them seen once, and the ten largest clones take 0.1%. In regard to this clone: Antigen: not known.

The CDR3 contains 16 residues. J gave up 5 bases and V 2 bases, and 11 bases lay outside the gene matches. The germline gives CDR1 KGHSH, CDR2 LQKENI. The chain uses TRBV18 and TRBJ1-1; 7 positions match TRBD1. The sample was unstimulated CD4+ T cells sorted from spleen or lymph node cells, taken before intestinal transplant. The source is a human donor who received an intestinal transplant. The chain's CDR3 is CASSPKPGQMVTEAFF. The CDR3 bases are TGTGCCAGCTCACCAAAGCCGGGACAGATGGTGACTGAAGCTTTCTTT.